This TCR beta chain was identified during a study of cytomegalovirus exposure and HLA in healthy donors. Notes on the study in general: The authors later found HLA-associated TCR beta chains more clonally expanded than equally common others. With further analysis later on, most CMV-associated TCR beta chains appeared HLA-restricted.

The V and J ends lost 4 bases and 4 bases, in that order; junction bases with no gene match: 3. CDR1 SNHLY and CDR2 FYNNEI come from the germline V gene. This CDR3 has 15 residues. The PCR had 60 Vbeta and 13 Jbeta primers. Generated by immunoSEQ multiplex PCR, the TCRdb table keeps only in-frame clones and is missing some. The repertoire holds over 150,000 clones, about 77% seen once, with just under 3% in the top ten. Worth noting for this clone: Antigen unknown.

The TCR originated in a young woman in good health and CMV-seronegative. This chain connects TRBV2 to TRBJ2-2; TRBD2 matches at 10 bases. Specimen: PBMCs. The CDR3: CASSASGSGTGELFF. The CDR3 region has the DNA TGTGCCAGCAGTGCTAGCGGGAGCGGCACCGGGGAGCTGTTTTTT.